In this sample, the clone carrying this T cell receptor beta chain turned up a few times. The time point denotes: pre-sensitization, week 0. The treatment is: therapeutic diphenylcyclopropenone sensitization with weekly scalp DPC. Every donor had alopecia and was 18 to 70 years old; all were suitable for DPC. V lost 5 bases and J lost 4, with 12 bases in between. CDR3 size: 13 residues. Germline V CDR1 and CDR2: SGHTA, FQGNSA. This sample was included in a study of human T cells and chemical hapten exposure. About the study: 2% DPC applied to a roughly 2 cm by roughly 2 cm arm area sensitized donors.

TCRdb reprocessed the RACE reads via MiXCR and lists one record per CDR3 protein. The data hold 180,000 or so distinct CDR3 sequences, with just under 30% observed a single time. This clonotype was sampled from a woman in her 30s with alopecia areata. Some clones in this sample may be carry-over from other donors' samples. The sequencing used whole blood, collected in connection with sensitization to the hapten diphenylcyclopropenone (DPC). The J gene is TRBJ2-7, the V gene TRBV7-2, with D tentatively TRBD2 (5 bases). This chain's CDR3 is CASSQGPGYEQYF. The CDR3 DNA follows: TGTGCCAGCAGCCAAGGACCGGGATACGAGCAGTACTTC. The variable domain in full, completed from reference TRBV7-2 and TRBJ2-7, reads GAGVSQSPSNKVTEKGKDVELRCDPISGHTALYWYRQSLGQGLEFLIYFQGNSAPDKSGLPSDRFSAERTGGSVSTLTIQRTQQEDSAVYLCASSQGPGYEQYFGPGTRLTVT.